One and the same sample provided the 21 T cell receptor beta chains below, sequenced in a study of PD-L1 blockade in urothelial cancer. TCRdb keeps only in-frame clones here, not all; method: immunoSEQ multiplex PCR. Of roughly 130,000 clones in the sample, about four fifths were seen once. The sample's time point: pretreatment peripheral blood. This specimen was PBMCs, taken around atezolizumab (anti-PD-L1) treatment. These receptors all stem from a man aged 50 or older with urothelial cancer.

V and J are TRBV28 and TRBJ1-3; 7 nucleotides match TRBD1. CDR1 and CDR2 from the germline V gene are MDHEN and SYDVKM. The CDR3 has 15 amino acids. V lost 6 bases and J lost 15; bases outside the gene matches: 20. Here the CDR3 DNA reads TGTGCCAGCAGGAGCGGAGGGACAGCCAAACATACCTCATATTTT. It codes for CASRSGGTAKHTSYF.

V gene TRBV11-2 combines with J gene TRBJ2-7, with TRBD1 matching over 8 bases. This CDR3 is built from 15 residues. V shed 6 bases, J shed 5 bases, and the junction held 12 bases outside the gene matches. Germline CDR1 and CDR2: SGHAT and FQNNGV. CDR3 nucleotide sequence: TGTGCCAGCAGAATAGGGAGACAGGGGAGGAACGAGCAGTACTTC. This translates into CASRIGRQGRNEQYF.

This chain links TRBV11-2 with TRBJ2-3; 8 bases map to TRBD1. CDR1 and CDR2 from the germline V gene are SGHAT and FQNNGV. The CDR3 is 13 residues long. The junction had 2 bases not matched to a gene; V was cut back by 5 bases and J by 4 bases. The CDR3 sequence: CASSPGGSDTQYF. CDR3 sequence (DNA): TGTGCCAGCAGCCCAGGGGGCTCAGATACGCAGTATTTT. The full variable domain, completed using reference TRBV11-2 and TRBJ2-3, is EAGVAQSPRYKIIEKRQSVAFWCNPISGHATLYWYQQILGQGPKLLIQFQNNGVVDDSQLPKDRFSAERLKGVDSTLKIQPAKLEDSAVYLCASSPGGSDTQYFGPGTRLTVL.

The chain uses TRBV5-6 and TRBJ2-3; D perhaps matches TRBD2 (5 bases). Germline V gene sequence: CDR1 SGHDT, CDR2 YYEEEE. This CDR3 is 15 amino acids long. V was pared by 0 bases and J by 4 bases, with 12 bases between. Here the CDR3 DNA reads TGTGCCAGCAGCTTGGTGGCGGGTGGGCCAGATACGCAGTATTTT. This sequence encodes CASSLVAGGPDTQYF.

The chain is built from TRBV7-3 and TRBJ2-5; 8 nucleotides align to TRBD2. V lost 3 bases, J lost 1 base, and 4 bases stayed unmatched. This CDR3 contains 15 residues. Germline values: CDR1 SGHTA, CDR2 FQGTGA. Here the CDR3 DNA reads TGTGCCAGCAGCTTGAGCGGGAGTTCCCAAGAGACCCAGTACTTC. Residues: CASSLSGSSQETQYF.

This clone has just one count. The J gene is TRBJ1-2, the V gene TRBV28; D perhaps matches TRBD1 (5 bases). Per germline, CDR1 MDHEN and CDR2 SYDVKM. Trimming pared 1 base from V and 8 bases from J, leaving 17 bases between. This CDR3 has 15 residues. CDR3 DNA: TGTGCCAGCAGTTTATCTCCCGTAAGGGGCGGAGGCTACACCTTC. Translating gives CASSLSPVRGGGYTF.

This rearrangement joins TRBV28 to TRBJ2-1, with 12 bases that match TRBD2. The V segment lost 5 bases and the J segment 4 bases; nucleotides outside the gene matches: 6. CDR1 and CDR2 from the germline V gene are MDHEN and SYDVKM. There are 16 residues in the CDR3. The CDR3 nucleotides read TGTGCCAGCAGTACCCCGACTAGCGGGAGTTACAATGAGCAGTTCTTC. This translates into CASSTPTSGSYNEQFF.

The J gene is TRBJ2-6, the V gene TRBV7-9, with TRBD2 matching over 7 bases. The CDR3 contains 14 residues. The germline gives CDR1 SEHNR, CDR2 FQNEAQ (reference sequence). After removal of 11 bases from V and 3 bases from J, the junction contained 7 bases not matched to a gene. The DNA for the CDR3 is TGTGCCGCCGCGAGGGACTATGGGGCCAACGTCCTGACTTTC. As protein: CAAARDYGANVLTF.

This sequence joins TRBV9 and TRBJ2-1; D perhaps matches TRBD1 (5 bases). Germline V gene sequence: CDR1 SGDLS, CDR2 YYNGEE. This CDR3 contains 14 residues. The V gene lost 4 bases and the J gene lost 9 bases, with 17 bases spanning the gap. The DNA for the CDR3 is TGTGCCAGCAGCTCCGCACCAGGGCGGTCTGAGCAGTTCTTC. Translating gives CASSSAPGRSEQFF.

In its sample, this clone was seen once. V and J are TRBV11-2 and TRBJ1-5; D is uncertain. Per the germline V gene, CDR1 is SGHAT and CDR2 is FQNNGV. V was shortened by 0 bases and J by 6 bases, with 6 bases between the two germline ends. This CDR3 is built from 13 residues. The CDR3, as DNA: TGTGCCAGCAGCTTAGACGGAGCTCAGCCCCAGCATTTT. This encodes CASSLDGAQPQHF.

The CDR3 is CASSETSGRYQYF. CDR3 sequence (DNA): TGCGCCAGCAGTGAGACTAGCGGGAGATACCAGTACTTC. V usage is TRBV10-1 and J usage is TRBJ2-7; 11 nucleotides align to TRBD2. This CDR3 comprises 13 residues. Germline CDR1 and CDR2: WNHNN and SYGVQD (reference sequence). The ends lost 2 bases at V and 10 bases at J; junction bases unmatched: 4.

J is TRBJ2-2 and V is TRBV19; TRBD1 is a possible D gene (6 bases). The CDR3 has 16 amino acids. V shed 1 base and J shed 2 bases, with 11 bases lying between them. Germline CDR1 reads LNHDA; CDR2 reads SQIVND (reference sequence). CDR3 bases: TGTGCCAGTAGTATAGGGGCAGGGGTAAACACCGGGGAGCTGTTTTTT. Its translation is CASSIGAGVNTGELFF.

The chain recombines TRBV5-6 with TRBJ1-1, with D maybe TRBD1 (5 bases). This CDR3 is built from 14 residues. V shed 0 bases and J shed 0 bases, with 6 bases lying between them. Germline V gives CDR1 SGHDT, CDR2 YYEEEE. CDR3 coding DNA: TGTGCCAGCAGCTTGGCAGGGATGAACACTGAAGCTTTCTTT. Its protein product is CASSLAGMNTEAFF.

This clone has just a few counts. V and J are TRBV2 and TRBJ1-6, with TRBD1 identical over 9 bases. The junction had 7 bases not matched to a gene; V was cut back by 8 bases and J by 8 bases. This CDR3 spans 14 amino acids. The germline V gene has CDR1 SNHLY and CDR2 FYNNEI. The CDR3 sequence: CASESGTGYSPLHF. The CDR3 coding sequence is TGTGCCAGCGAATCCGGGACAGGGTATTCACCCCTCCACTTT.

V is TRBV5-1 and J is TRBJ2-3; 8 bases map to TRBD2. This CDR3 is 15 amino acids long. CDR1 and CDR2 from the germline V gene are SGHRS and YFSETQ. V shed 5 bases and J 1 base; nucleotides not matched to a gene: 6. CDR3 amino acids: CASRGAGVGTDTQYF. DNA for the CDR3: TGCGCCAGCAGGGGAGCGGGAGTCGGCACAGATACGCAGTATTTT.

This clone has only a few counts. V and J are TRBV6-5 and TRBJ2-7; 9 bases align to TRBD1. V dropped 5 bases and J dropped 0; count of bases not matched to a gene: 2. The CDR3 length is 14 residues. The germline V gene has CDR1 MNHEY and CDR2 SVGAGI. The CDR3: CASSRQGVSYEQYF. In DNA form, the CDR3 reads TGTGCCAGCAGTCGACAGGGGGTCTCCTACGAGCAGTACTTC.

The CDR3 DNA reads as TGTGCCAGCTCCCGACTAGCGGGAGACAATGAGCAGTTCTTC. This translates into CASSRLAGDNEQFF. The chain carries TRBV18 and TRBJ2-1, with TRBD2 matching over 12 bases. With V trimmed by 6 bases and J by 5 bases, 2 bases remained unmatched. This CDR3 has 14 amino acids. CDR1 and CDR2 from the germline V gene are KGHSH and LQKENI.

The chain recombines TRBV5-1 with TRBJ2-7; 7 nucleotides align to TRBD1. Per the germline V gene, CDR1 is SGHRS and CDR2 is YFSETQ. The CDR3 runs to 14 residues. J lost 4 bases, V lost 0 bases, and 4 bases had no gene match. The CDR3 sequence: CASSLDGTVYEQYF. CDR3 DNA sequence: TGCGCCAGCAGCTTGGACGGGACAGTATACGAGCAGTACTTC.

V usage is TRBV7-2 and J usage is TRBJ2-5, with D hard to call. The CDR3 consists of 11 residues. The germline V gene has CDR1 SGHTA and CDR2 FQGNSA. V lost 5 bases to trimming and J lost 3 bases, with 4 bases between them. The CDR3 bases are TGTGCCAGCAGCCCTAAAGAGACCCAGTACTTC. It yields the protein CASSPKETQYF.

Comments on this clone: This sample includes further DNA sequences coding for the same CDR3. The chain has TRBV7-2 and TRBJ2-3, with D tentatively TRBD2 (5 bases). The germline V gene encodes CDR1 SGHTA and CDR2 FQGNSA. The CDR3 sequence is 14 residues long. The ends were cut back, 2 bases at V and 1 base at J, with 7 bases in the middle. The CDR3 is CASSLRRGTDTQYF. CDR3 in DNA: TGTGCCAGCAGCTTACGGCGGGGCACAGATACGCAGTATTTT. The whole variable domain, filled in from reference TRBV7-2 and TRBJ2-3, reads GAGVSQSPSNKVTEKGKDVELRCDPISGHTALYWYRQSLGQGLEFLIYFQGNSAPDKSGLPSDRFSAERTGGSVSTLTIQRTQQEDSAVYLCASSLRRGTDTQYFGPGTRLTVL.

This chain links TRBV7-9 with TRBJ1-2; 7 nucleotides line up with TRBD1. There are 16 residues in the CDR3. Germline CDR1 is SEHNR and CDR2 is FQNEAQ (reference sequence). The J segment lost 2 bases and the V segment lost 5 bases, leaving 11 bases of the junction unmatched. This CDR3 is CASSRPPSTGNYGYTF. The CDR3 bases are TGTGCCAGCAGCCGTCCCCCTTCGACAGGGAACTATGGCTACACCTTC.